This T cell receptor beta chain was retrieved from a study of blood T cell repertoires in COVID-19. The overall study: Sites across the United States, Italy and Spain contributed samples from acute and convalescent COVID-19. PBMCs, B-cell-depleted T cells, or T cells were the source of the cDNA or gDNA that made up the material.

This CDR3 has 14 amino acids. Trimming took 4 bases from V and 10 from J, leaving 15 bases between them. Per the germline V gene, CDR1 is SGHDT and CDR2 is YYEEEE. As originally analysed: Estimation of nucleated cell counts relied on the amplification of reference gene primers. Assay: immunoSEQ multiplex PCR; the TCRdb copy retains only in-frame clones and omits some. Clone size and V and J calls were adopted from that table, with D and trimming inferred from the DNA. Here the sample spans about 220,000 clones, about 88% being singletons. This clonotype was sampled from a man aged 35 to 55 with active or convalescent COVID-19. This chain uses TRBV5-6 with TRBJ1-6; tentative D call: TRBD1 (6 bases). The material sequenced was peripheral blood. CDR3 nucleotide sequence: TGTGCCAGCAGCGTACAGGGCACAGGCTCACCCCTCCACTTT. Translated, it gives CASSVQGTGSPLHF.